This entry lists 18 T cell receptor beta chains sequenced from one sample in a study of Graves' ophthalmopathy and Graves' hyperthyroidism. RNA transcripts provided the template for amplifying TCR beta CDR3 regions. The workflow started with a first-round RT-PCR run with HTBI primers and then moved on to a second-round multiplex PCR. TCRdb ran MiXCR on the multiplex PCR reads and lists one entry per CDR3 protein. Of some 210,000 distinct CDR3 sequences listed, 25% to 30% are singletons. Sequenced: peripheral blood. The source is a man aged 50-59 years with Graves' ophthalmopathy.

This clonotype has ten or more counts. This chain connects TRBV14 to TRBJ1-2; no firm D call. Looked up from germline, CDR1 is SGHDN and CDR2 is FVKESK. The CDR3 extends over 16 amino acids. V was shortened by 0 bases and J by 3 bases, with 14 bases between the two germline ends. The CDR3 DNA sequence: TGTGCCAGCAGCCAAGATACATGGAGTCGGGACTATGGCTACACCTTC. This encodes CASSQDTWSRDYGYTF.

This clonotype occurred a few times. V gene TRBV6-5 combines with J gene TRBJ2-7; no clear D. CDR3 length equals 14 residues. Germline-derived CDR1 and CDR2 are MNHEY and SVGAGI. V shed 4 bases and J shed 4 bases, with 14 bases lying between them. The DNA of the CDR3 is TGTGCCAGCAGTTTCGGAATTCCCCCTTACGAGCAGTACTTC. It yields the protein CASSFGIPPYEQYF.

This chain uses TRBV19 with TRBJ1-1; 9 bases fit TRBD1. This CDR3 has 14 amino acids. CDR1 and CDR2 from the germline V gene are LNHDA and SQIVND (reference sequence). V lost 7 bases, J lost 4 bases, and 7 bases stayed unmatched. This CDR3 reads CASIPGQGSTEAFF. The CDR3 coding sequence is TGTGCCAGTATTCCGGGACAGGGAAGCACTGAAGCTTTCTTT.

In this sample, this clonotype turned up many times. The J gene is TRBJ2-6, the V gene TRBV6-2 or TRBV6-3; 12 bases are a match to TRBD1. With V trimmed by 4 bases and J by 2 bases, 9 bases remained unmatched. The CDR3 is 19 residues long. Germline loops: CDR1 MNHEY, CDR2 SVGEGT. The CDR3 region has the DNA TGTGCCAGCAGTTCTTCCGGGACAGGGGGCATAACTGGGGCCAACGTCCTGACTTTC. Protein product: CASSSSGTGGITGANVLTF.

The J gene is TRBJ1-1, the V gene TRBV29-1; tentative D call: TRBD1 (6 bases). Germline V gives CDR1 SQVTM, CDR2 ANQGSEA. The CDR3 has 14 amino acids. The V and J ends lost 4 bases and 1 base respectively, with 13 bases between them. CDR3 residues: CSVVGSQGNTEAFF. Written as DNA, the CDR3 is TGCAGCGTTGTGGGTTCACAGGGGAACACTGAAGCTTTCTTT.

In its sample, this clonotype was seen many times. The genes are TRBV7-8 and TRBJ2-7; D ambiguous. V was cut by 3 bases and J by 7 bases, with 10 bases left in between. Germline-derived CDR1 and CDR2 are SGHVS and FQNEAQ. The length of the CDR3 is 12 residues. The CDR3 nucleotides are TGTGCCAGCAGCTTTGGAGAATTGGAGCAGTACTTC. Its translation is CASSFGELEQYF.

In this sample, this clonotype turned up many times. This chain connects TRBV15 to TRBJ2-2, with 7 bases matching TRBD2. Germline CDR1 is LNHNV and CDR2 is YYDKDF (reference sequence). The junction had 4 bases not matched to a gene; V was cut back by 0 bases and J by 3 bases. This CDR3 is built from 16 residues. The CDR3 coding sequence is TGTGCCACCAGCAGAGACCCGGGGAGGGACACCGGGGAGCTGTTTTTT. Residues: CATSRDPGRDTGELFF.

This clonotype was seen many times. The chain has TRBV7-8 and TRBJ2-5; perhaps TRBD1 as D (6 bases). This CDR3 has 14 residues. From germline, CDR1 is SGHVS and CDR2 FQNEAQ. Trimming cost V 7 bases and J 5 bases, with 17 bases left between them. This CDR3 reads CASTPEEQGETQYF. Written as DNA, the CDR3 is TGTGCCAGCACCCCTGAGGAGCAGGGGGAGACCCAGTACTTC.

This clonotype was seen repeatedly, ten times or more. The rearrangement uses TRBV20-1 and TRBJ2-4, with TRBD1 as a possible D gene (5 bases). V shed 6 bases and J shed 0 bases, with 15 bases lying between them. The germline CDR1 and CDR2 sequences are DFQATT and SNEGSKA (reference sequence). There are 15 residues in the CDR3. The CDR3 region is CSASGWGLAKNIQYF. CDR3 bases: TGCAGTGCCAGTGGGTGGGGCCTAGCCAAAAACATTCAGTACTTC.

This clonotype was counted only a few times. This chain links TRBV12-3 or TRBV12-4 with TRBJ2-2, with 10 bases lining up with TRBD1. The CDR3 runs 12 residues. Unmatched junction bases numbered 0, after V lost 8 bases and J lost 6 bases. The CDR3 is CASGQGAGELFF. For the CDR3, the DNA is TGTGCCAGCGGACAGGGGGCCGGGGAGCTGTTTTTT.

In this sample, this clonotype turned up many times. V is TRBV6-1 and J is TRBJ1-2; D might be TRBD1 (5 bases). The CDR3 sequence is 13 residues long. V was shortened by 6 bases and J by 4 bases, with 12 bases between the two germline ends. The germline gives CDR1 MNHNS, CDR2 SASEGT. CDR3 sequence: CASRKGTAYGYTF. In DNA, the CDR3 is TGTGCCAGCAGGAAGGGGACCGCCTATGGCTACACCTTC.

This clonotype occurred many times. This chain joins TRBV11-2 and TRBJ2-4, with TRBD1 identical over 9 bases. Trimming at V came to 3 bases and at J to 0 bases, leaving 3 bases not matched to a gene. Germline CDR1 reads SGHAT; CDR2 reads FQNNGV. This CDR3 has 16 residues. The CDR3 reads CASSLGTGRAKNIQYF. The CDR3 DNA reads as TGTGCCAGCAGCTTGGGGACAGGGCGAGCCAAAAACATTCAGTACTTC.

The J gene is TRBJ1-1, the V gene TRBV3-1; D possibly corresponds to TRBD1 (5 bases). The CDR3 loop spans 14 amino acids. Germline V CDR1 and CDR2: LGHDT, YNNKEL (reference sequence). Trimming left V 2 bases short and J 6 bases short, with 13 bases between. CDR3 region: CASSQKGAGAEAFF. In DNA form, the CDR3 reads TGTGCCAGCAGCCAAAAGGGCGCGGGGGCTGAAGCTTTCTTT.

The rearrangement uses TRBV28 and TRBJ1-6, with unresolved D. CDR1 MDHEN and CDR2 SYDVKM come from the germline V gene. The CDR3 contains 15 residues. V lost 5 bases and J 3 bases, leaving 11 bases between the germline ends. The CDR3 DNA reads as TGTGCCAGCAGTCTAGGACGGTACTATAATTCACCCCTCCACTTT. Translated: CASSLGRYYNSPLHF.

This clonotype occurred many times. In DNA, the CDR3 is TGTGCCAGCGCCCCCGCCCGACTAGCGGCCACCTACGAGCAGTACTTC. It encodes CASAPARLAATYEQYF. The J gene is TRBJ2-7, the V gene TRBV6-5; 9 bases are shared with TRBD2. V was clipped by 8 bases and J by 2 bases; unmatched bases: 13. CDR3 size: 16 residues. Germline values: CDR1 MNHEY, CDR2 SVGAGI.

This clonotype was observed many times. The chain uses TRBV20-1 and TRBJ2-5; a weak D match, TRBD1 (7 bases). With 4 bases removed from V and 2 bases from J, the gap between germline ends came to 17 bases. Germline V gene sequence: CDR1 DFQATT, CDR2 SNEGSKA (reference sequence). The CDR3 is 15 residues long. The CDR3 DNA reads as TGCAGTGCTAATGGTGCAGGGGGGTCACAAGAGACCCAGTACTTC. Protein sequence: CSANGAGGSQETQYF.

This clonotype was recorded at least ten times. This rearrangement joins TRBV28 to TRBJ1-5, with unresolved D. CDR3 size: 13 residues. Trimming pared 5 bases from V and 6 bases from J, leaving 11 bases between. CDR1 and CDR2 from the germline V gene are MDHEN and SYDVKM. The DNA for the CDR3 is TGTGCCAGCAGTGTGCTGGGAGGTCAGCCCCAGCATTTT. It yields the protein CASSVLGGQPQHF.

This clonotype has a count of ten or more. The chain combines TRBV6-2 or TRBV6-3 with TRBJ2-2; D not certain. CDR1 is MNHEY, CDR2 SVGEGT, per germline. The CDR3 loop spans 15 amino acids. V lost 6 bases and J lost 3, with 14 bases in between. The CDR3 DNA sequence: TGTGCCAGCAGGCGACTCGGATGGGACACCGGGGAGCTGTTTTTT. It codes for CASRRLGWDTGELFF.